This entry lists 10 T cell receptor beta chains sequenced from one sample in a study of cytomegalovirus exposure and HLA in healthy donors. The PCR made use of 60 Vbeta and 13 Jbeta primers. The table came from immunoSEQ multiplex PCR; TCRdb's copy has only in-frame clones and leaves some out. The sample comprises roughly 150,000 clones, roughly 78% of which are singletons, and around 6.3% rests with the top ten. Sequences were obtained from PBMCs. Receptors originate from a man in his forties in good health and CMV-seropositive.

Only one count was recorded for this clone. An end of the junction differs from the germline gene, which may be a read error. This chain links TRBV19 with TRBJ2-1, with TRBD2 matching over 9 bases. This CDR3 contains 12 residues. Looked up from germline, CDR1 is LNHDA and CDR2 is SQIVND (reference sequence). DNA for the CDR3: TGTGCCAGTAGTCCGGCGGGAGGGCGCCATCTCTTC. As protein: CASSPAGGRHLF.

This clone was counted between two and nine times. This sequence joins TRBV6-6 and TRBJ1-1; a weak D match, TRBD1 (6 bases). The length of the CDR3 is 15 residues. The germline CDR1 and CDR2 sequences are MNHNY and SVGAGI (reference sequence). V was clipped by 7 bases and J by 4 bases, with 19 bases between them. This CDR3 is CASKILQGYGTEAFF. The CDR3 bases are TGTGCCAGCAAGATTTTACAGGGTTATGGCACTGAAGCTTTCTTT.

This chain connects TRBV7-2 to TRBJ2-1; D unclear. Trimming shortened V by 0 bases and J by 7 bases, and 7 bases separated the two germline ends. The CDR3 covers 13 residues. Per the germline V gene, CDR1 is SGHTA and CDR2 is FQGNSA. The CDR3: CASSLARLNEQFF. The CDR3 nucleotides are TGTGCCAGCAGCTTAGCGCGGTTGAATGAGCAGTTCTTC.

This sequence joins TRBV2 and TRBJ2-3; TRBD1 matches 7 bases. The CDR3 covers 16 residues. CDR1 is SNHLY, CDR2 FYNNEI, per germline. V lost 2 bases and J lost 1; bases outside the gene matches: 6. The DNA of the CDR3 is TGTGCCAGCAGTGAATGGGACGGGACAGGCACAGATACGCAGTATTTT. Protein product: CASSEWDGTGTDTQYF.

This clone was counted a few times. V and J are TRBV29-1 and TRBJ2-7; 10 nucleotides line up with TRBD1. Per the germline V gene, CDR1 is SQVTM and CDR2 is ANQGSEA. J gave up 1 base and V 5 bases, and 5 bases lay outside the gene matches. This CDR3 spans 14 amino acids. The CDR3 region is CSVLRDRGSYEQYF. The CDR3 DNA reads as TGCAGCGTTCTCCGGGACAGGGGTTCCTACGAGCAGTACTTC.

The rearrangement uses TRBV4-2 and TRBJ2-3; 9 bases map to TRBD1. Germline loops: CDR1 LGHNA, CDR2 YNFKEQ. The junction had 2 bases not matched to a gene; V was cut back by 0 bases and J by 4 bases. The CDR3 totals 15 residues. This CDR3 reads CASSQETGGADTQYF. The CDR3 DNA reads TGTGCCAGCAGCCAAGAAACAGGGGGCGCAGATACGCAGTATTTT.

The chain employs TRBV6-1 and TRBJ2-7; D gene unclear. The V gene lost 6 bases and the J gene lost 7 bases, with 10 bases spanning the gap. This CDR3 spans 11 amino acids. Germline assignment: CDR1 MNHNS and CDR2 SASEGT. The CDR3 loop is CASSARGEQYF. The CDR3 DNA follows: TGTGCCAGCAGCGCACGAGGAGAGCAGTACTTC.

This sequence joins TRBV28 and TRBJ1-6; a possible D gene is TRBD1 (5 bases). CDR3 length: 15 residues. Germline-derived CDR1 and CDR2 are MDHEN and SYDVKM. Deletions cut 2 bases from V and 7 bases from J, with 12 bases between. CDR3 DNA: TGTGCCAGCAGTTTACCGGACACGGCGAATTCACCCCTCCACTTT. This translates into CASSLPDTANSPLHF.

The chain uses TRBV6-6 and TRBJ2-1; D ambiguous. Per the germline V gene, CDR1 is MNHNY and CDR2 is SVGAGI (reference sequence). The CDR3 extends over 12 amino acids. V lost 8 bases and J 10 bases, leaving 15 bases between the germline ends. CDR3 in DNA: TGTGCCAGCCAATGGTACCTTCGGGAGCAGTTCTTC. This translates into CASQWYLREQFF.

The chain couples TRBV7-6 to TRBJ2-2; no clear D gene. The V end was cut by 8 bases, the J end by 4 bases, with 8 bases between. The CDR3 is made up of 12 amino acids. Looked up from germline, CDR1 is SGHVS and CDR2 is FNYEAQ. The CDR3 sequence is CASHTITGELFF. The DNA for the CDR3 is TGTGCCAGCCACACGATCACCGGGGAGCTGTTTTTT.